This record looks at one TCR beta chain sequence and its context. The record originates from a study of technical replicates of blood from a handful of donors. With 4 bases removed from V and 4 bases from J, the gap between germline ends came to 16 bases. The CDR3 is 15 residues long. Germline CDR1 reads MDHEN; CDR2 reads SYDVKM. Only in-frame clones appear in the TCRdb table, and some are missing; sequencing was by immunoSEQ multiplex PCR. The sample lists tens of thousands of clones; approximately 97% were seen once. This chain connects TRBV28 to TRBJ1-2; possible D gene TRBD1, 6 bases. The sequencing sample was made of T cells isolated from PBMCs. The sequence was obtained from a human donor in good health. The CDR3 region is CASSSYRDGGYGYTF. DNA of the CDR3: TGTGCCAGCAGTTCATACAGGGATGGGGGCTATGGCTACACCTTC.